Shown below are 21 T cell receptor beta chains from a single sample sequenced in a study of T cell responses to AZD1222 COVID-19 vaccine. Data came from immunoSEQ multiplex PCR; TCRdb stores just in-frame clones and leaves some out. The repertoire has roughly 130,000 clones, roughly 85% of them found once; the top ten carry 1.5% to 2%. The source material was peripheral blood, sampled on day 0 of AZD1222 vaccination. These receptors were collected from an adult in good health.

The chain employs TRBV14 and TRBJ1-1; 7 bases are shared with TRBD1. The CDR3 extends over 12 amino acids. Germline trimming cut 3 bases from V and 11 bases from J; bases unmatched to any gene: 6. Germline CDR1 SGHDN, CDR2 FVKESK. CDR3 region: CASSHPGGEAFF. In nucleotides, the CDR3 is TGTGCCAGCAGCCATCCAGGGGGGGAGGCTTTCTTT. Supplemented by reference TRBV14 and TRBJ1-1, the full variable domain reads EAGVTQFPSHSVIEKGQTVTLRCDPISGHDNLYWYRRVMGKEIKFLLHFVKESKQDESGMPNNRFLAERTGGTYSTLKVQPAELEDSGVYFCASSHPGGEAFFGQGTRLTVV.

The V gene is TRBV29-1, the J gene TRBJ1-4; tentative D call: TRBD1 (5 bases). In germline, CDR1 is SQVTM, CDR2 ANQGSEA. The V gene lost 0 bases and the J gene lost 7 bases, with 15 bases spanning the gap. The CDR3 totals 15 residues. The DNA of the CDR3 is TGCAGCGTTGAAGAGGAGGGGTTCGGAGGTGAAAAACTGTTTTTT. Translated: CSVEEEGFGGEKLFF.

The V and J genes are TRBV5-6 and TRBJ1-4; D is undetermined. Germline V gene data show CDR1 as SGHDT and CDR2 as YYEEEE. The CDR3 extends over 15 amino acids. The V and J ends lost 5 bases and 4 bases respectively, with 15 bases between them. The CDR3 DNA sequence: TGTGCCAGCAGACCCCGTGAGGGCCGTAATGAAAAACTGTTTTTT. Translated, it gives CASRPREGRNEKLFF.

This clone was counted a single time. This CDR3 reads CASSSETTDTQYF. The CDR3 DNA reads as TGTGCCAGCAGTTCGGAGACCACAGATACGCAGTATTTT. The V gene is TRBV27, the J gene TRBJ2-3; no clear D gene. Deletions cut 4 bases from V and 2 bases from J, with 7 bases between. The CDR3 is made up of 13 amino acids. Germline loops: CDR1 MNHEY, CDR2 SMNVEV (reference sequence).

This chain links TRBV19 with TRBJ1-2, with D hard to call. With 7 bases removed from V and 1 base from J, the gap between germline ends came to 16 bases. Germline V gene data show CDR1 as LNHDA and CDR2 as SQIVND (reference sequence). The CDR3 consists of 15 residues. The CDR3 nucleotides read TGTGCCAGTACATCCGGGAGGCTATTTAACTATGGCTACACCTTC. Translating gives CASTSGRLFNYGYTF.

This clone was recorded a few times. The rearrangement joins TRBV6-1 to TRBJ1-4; D not resolved. Germline V gene data show CDR1 as MNHNS and CDR2 as SASEGT. The V gene lost 2 bases and the J gene lost 4 bases, with 5 bases spanning the gap. This CDR3 spans 13 amino acids. The CDR3 DNA follows: TGTGCCAGCAGTGAACGGTTTAATGAAAAACTGTTTTTT. Translating gives CASSERFNEKLFF.

V usage is TRBV5-1 and J usage is TRBJ2-1, with 8 bases that match TRBD2. CDR3 length: 15 residues. The germline V gene has CDR1 SGHRS and CDR2 YFSETQ. V gave up 4 bases and J gave up 2 bases; unmatched junction bases: 5. The CDR3 spells CASSASGGAYNEQFF. The CDR3 bases are TGCGCCAGCAGCGCCAGCGGGGGTGCCTACAATGAGCAGTTCTTC.

The chain combines TRBV27 with TRBJ1-4, with a tentative D call TRBD1 (6 bases). The CDR3 sequence is 16 residues long. Germline CDR1 MNHEY, CDR2 SMNVEV (reference sequence). Trimming shortened V by 6 bases and J by 0 bases, and 14 bases separated the two germline ends. The DNA for the CDR3 is TGTGCCAGCAGGCTTGGACAGCAAGCAACTAATGAAAAACTGTTTTTT. Protein product: CASRLGQQATNEKLFF.

V and J are TRBV11-2 and TRBJ1-2; D possibly corresponds to TRBD1 (5 bases). V lost 3 bases and J 0 bases, leaving 5 bases between the germline ends. CDR1 and CDR2 (germline): SGHAT, FQNNGV. This CDR3 has 13 residues. The CDR3 DNA follows: TGTGCCAGCAGCTTGACAGCTAACTATGGCTACACCTTC. Translation: CASSLTANYGYTF.

The chain is built from TRBV12-3 or TRBV12-4 and TRBJ1-4; D gene uncertain. The CDR3 extends over 12 amino acids. With 6 bases removed from V and 0 bases from J, the gap between germline ends came to 2 bases. CDR3 residues: CASRSTNEKLFF. The CDR3 DNA sequence: TGTGCCAGCAGGTCAACTAATGAAAAACTGTTTTTT.

The chain joins TRBV19 to TRBJ2-7; no reliable D call. V gave up 5 bases and J gave up 2 bases, with 16 bases separating them. The CDR3 contains 15 residues. Germline lookup yields CDR1 LNHDA and CDR2 SQIVND (reference sequence). The CDR3 sequence: CASSRPVDGTYEQYF. CDR3 coding DNA: TGTGCCAGTAGTCGGCCAGTGGATGGTACCTACGAGCAGTACTTC.

V is TRBV5-1 and J is TRBJ2-7; perhaps D is TRBD1 or TRBD2 (5 bases each). Trimming removed 4 bases from V and 5 bases from J, with 13 bases in between. The CDR3 is 13 residues long. Germline CDR1 is SGHRS and CDR2 is YFSETQ. The CDR3 region has the DNA TGCGCCAGCAGCGAAACAGGACTCCACGAGCAGTACTTC. Its translation is CASSETGLHEQYF.

V and J are TRBV3-1 (or the pseudogene TRBV3-2) and TRBJ1-2, with D perhaps matching TRBD1 (6 bases). Germline V gene data show CDR1 as LGHDT and CDR2 as YNNKEL (reference sequence). Trimming took off 4 bases at V and 7 bases at J, with 13 bases between the two ends. This CDR3 region has 13 residues. DNA of the CDR3: TGTGCCAGCAGCCCCGAATACAGGGTTGGCTACACCTTC. Its translation: CASSPEYRVGYTF.

The chain joins TRBV7-6 to TRBJ2-1; 7 nucleotides line up with TRBD2. With 6 bases clipped from V and 8 bases from J, the junction kept 7 bases outside the gene matches. There are 13 residues in the CDR3. CDR1 and CDR2 from the germline V gene are SGHVS and FNYEAQ. DNA for the CDR3: TGTGCCAGCAGTTCCGGGAGGCGGTATGAGCAGTTCTTC. Protein: CASSSGRRYEQFF.

V and J are TRBV6-5 and TRBJ1-6, with D uncertain. With 2 bases removed from V and 4 bases from J, the gap between germline ends came to 9 bases. There are 15 residues in the CDR3. Germline lookup yields CDR1 MNHEY and CDR2 SVGAGI. CDR3 nucleotides: TGTGCCAGCAGTTACACGGATTCTTATAATTCACCCCTCCACTTT. As protein: CASSYTDSYNSPLHF.

The rearrangement links TRBV1 to TRBJ2-7; TRBD2 was called by the table and not checked on the DNA. TRBV1 is deemed a pseudogene. The CDR3 consists of 15 residues. The CDR3 reads CTSSQDLAGGYEQYF. For the CDR3, the DNA is TGCACCAGCAGCCAAGATCTAGCGGGAGGCTACGAGCAGTACTTC.

This rearrangement joins TRBV30 to TRBJ1-2; a possible D gene is TRBD1 (6 bases). Trimming stripped 5 bases from V and 4 bases from J, with 14 bases between. The CDR3 length is 13 residues. Germline assignment: CDR1 GTSNPN and CDR2 SVGIG (reference sequence). The CDR3 nucleotides are TGTGCCTGGGGAATTACAGGGATCTATGGCTACACCTTC. Translated, it gives CAWGITGIYGYTF.

This chain joins TRBV12-5 and TRBJ1-1; D unclear. CDR3 length equals 13 residues. Trimming took off 7 bases at V and 0 bases at J, with 9 bases between the two ends. Germline CDR1 and CDR2: LGHNT and FRNRAP. The CDR3 region is CASVQNLNTEAFF. CDR3 DNA: TGTGCTAGTGTCCAGAACCTGAACACTGAAGCTTTCTTT.

This chain uses TRBV7-9 with TRBJ1-3, with TRBD1 as a possible D gene (6 bases). Germline CDR1 SEHNR, CDR2 FQNEAQ (reference sequence). The CDR3 is 16 amino acids. Trimming cost V 7 bases and J 0 bases, with 16 bases left between them. The CDR3 region has the DNA TGTGCCAGCACCACCAGGGGTAGTACCTCTGGAAACACCATATATTTT. It codes for CASTTRGSTSGNTIYF.

The V gene is TRBV18, the J gene TRBJ1-1, with unresolved D. Germline CDR1 and CDR2: KGHSH and LQKENI. The CDR3 spans 15 residues. V dropped 3 bases and J dropped 0 bases, with 11 bases sitting between them. The CDR3 sequence is CASSPISKVNTEAFF. The DNA of the CDR3 is TGTGCCAGCTCACCTATTTCGAAGGTGAACACTGAAGCTTTCTTT.

The J gene is TRBJ1-6, the V gene TRBV12-3 or TRBV12-4; 7 bases agree with TRBD1. The CDR3 is made up of 12 amino acids. The J segment lost 9 bases and the V segment lost 5 bases, leaving 1 base of the junction unmatched. The CDR3 spells CASSQGVSPLHF. The CDR3 DNA reads TGTGCCAGCAGTCAGGGGGTTTCACCCCTCCACTTT.